This T cell receptor beta chain appears in the sequencing data of a study of regulatory T cells in long-lasting Graves disease. This clonotype appeared many times. With iRepertoire HTBI primers and Arm-PCR of CDR3 regions, TCR beta libraries were built. TCRdb re-derived calls from the multiplex PCR reads in MiXCR, one entry per CDR3 protein. The sample contains fewer than 350,000 distinct CDR3 sequences, 18% of which appear only once. The time point here: newly diagnosed GD, antithyroid drugs for less than 3 months. Extracted PBMC RNA gave rise to the TCR library. The CDR3 consists of 16 residues. Between the trimmed V and J ends, which lost 4 bases and 1 base, there was a span of 15 bases. Germline-derived CDR1 and CDR2 are KGHDR and SFDVKD.

The J gene is TRBJ2-5, the V gene TRBV24-1; a weak D match, TRBD2 (6 bases). Here the sequenced sample was peripheral blood mononuclear cells (PBMCs), taken at new diagnosis, from a patient treated with antithyroid drugs. This receptor was obtained from a female donor with Graves disease. CDR3 DNA: TGTGCCACCAGTGAGGGTCGGGAGAGCTTCCAAGAGACCCAGTACTTC. It encodes CATSEGRESFQETQYF.